This record concerns one T cell receptor beta chain sequence. The data were obtained in a study of blood T cell repertoires in COVID-19. Study overall: Researchers got acute and convalescent COVID-19 samples from the United States, Italy and Spain. Sample material is recorded as cDNA or gDNA derived from T cells, B-cell-depleted T cells, or PBMCs.

Original processing methods: By means of reference gene primer amplification, nucleated cell counts were estimated. Method: immunoSEQ multiplex PCR; TCRdb's copy keeps in-frame clones and lacks some. That table supplies the V and J calls and clone size; D and trimming were determined from the DNA. The repertoire holds approximately 350,000 clones, around 83% seen once, with about 2.7% in the top ten. The specimen sequenced was peripheral blood. This receptor was taken from a man aged 30 to 39 with active or convalescent COVID-19.

CDR3: CASSLRGRGRNYGYTF. The CDR3 bases are TGCGCCAGCAGCCTACGAGGCAGGGGAAGAAACTATGGCTACACCTTC. The chain couples TRBV4-3 to TRBJ1-2, with D perhaps TRBD1 (6 bases). CDR1 and CDR2 (germline): LGHNA, YSLEER. The CDR3 runs to 16 residues. V shed 4 bases and J shed 2 bases, with 17 bases lying between them.